Included here is one TCR beta chain sequence, with context. It has no known antigen specificity. It has no much larger one-base neighbor in the sample; base qualities were not kept. The study tested focal radiation therapy combined with CTLA-4 blockade (ipilimumab) in patients with chemo-refractory metastatic non-small-cell lung cancer. The sample is drawn from a study of radiotherapy plus CTLA-4 blockade in lung cancer (dated by TCRdb to the late 2010s). With respect to the entire study: Objective responses occurred in around 19% of enrolled patients, and 30% to 35% achieved disease control.

The paper's findings and limits, for the study overall: TCR clones derived from tumors expanded in peripheral blood after treatment with radiotherapy and ipilimumab. Early dynamic changes in blood T cell clones, together with increased serum interferon-beta after radiation, were reported as the strongest predictors of response.

Libraries were built with the immunoSEQ multiplex PCR assay. Held by TCRdb, this immuneACCESS table contains in-frame sequences only and omits some clones. Under half of the omission traces to an unresolved V gene where checked; the cause of the rest is unknown. The sample table lists roughly 50,000 clones, about 83% of them with a count of one. The top ten clones comprise around 4.9% of the sample. The germline V gene provides CDR1 SGHAT and CDR2 FQNNGV. Including cysteine and phenylalanine, the CDR3 has 13 amino acids. The sequence is cut down to CDR3 DNA, 39 bases in frame from base 1. Trimming takes 1 base from V and 3 bases from J, and the germline ends sit 4 bases apart.

The chain is assembled from TRBV11-2 and TRBJ1-5, with the D gene uncertain. Material: peripheral blood, obtained from a patient treated with radiotherapy plus ipilimumab. The sequence came from a human donor with non-small cell lung cancer whose response to radiotherapy plus ipilimumab could not be evaluated. The CDR3 reads CASSLGPNQPQHF. The nucleotide sequence reads TGTGCCAGCAGCTTAGGGCCCAATCAGCCCCAGCATTTT.